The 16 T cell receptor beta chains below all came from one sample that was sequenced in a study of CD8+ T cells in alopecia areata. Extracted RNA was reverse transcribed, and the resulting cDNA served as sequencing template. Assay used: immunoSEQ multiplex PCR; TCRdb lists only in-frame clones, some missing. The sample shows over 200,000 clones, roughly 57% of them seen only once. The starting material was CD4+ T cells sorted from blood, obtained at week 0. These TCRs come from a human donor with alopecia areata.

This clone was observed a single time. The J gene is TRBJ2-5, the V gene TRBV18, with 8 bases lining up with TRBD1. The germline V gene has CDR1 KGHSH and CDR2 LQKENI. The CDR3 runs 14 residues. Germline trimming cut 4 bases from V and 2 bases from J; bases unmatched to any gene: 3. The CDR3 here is CASSLQGGQETQYF. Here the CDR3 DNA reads TGTGCCAGCTCACTACAGGGGGGACAAGAGACCCAGTACTTC.

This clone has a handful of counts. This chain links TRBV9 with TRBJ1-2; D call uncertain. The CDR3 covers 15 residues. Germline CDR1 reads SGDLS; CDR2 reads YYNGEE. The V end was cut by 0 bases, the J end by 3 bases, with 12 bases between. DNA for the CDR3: TGTGCCAGCAGCGTAGATGCATTTCCCCACTATGGCTACACCTTC. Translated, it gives CASSVDAFPHYGYTF.

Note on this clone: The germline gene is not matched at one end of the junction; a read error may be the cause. The CDR3 nucleotides are TGTGCCAGCTCACCAGGGGCAGACCTGAACACTGATGCTTTCTTT. Translating it yields CASSPGADLNTDAFF. This chain joins TRBV18 and TRBJ1-1, with D possibly matching TRBD1 (5 bases). Germline V lookup: CDR1 KGHSH, CDR2 LQKENI. There are 15 residues in the CDR3.

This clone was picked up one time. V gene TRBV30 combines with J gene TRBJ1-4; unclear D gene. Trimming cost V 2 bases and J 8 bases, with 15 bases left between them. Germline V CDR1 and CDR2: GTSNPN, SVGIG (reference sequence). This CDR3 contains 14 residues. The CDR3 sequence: CAWSPGGLREKLFF. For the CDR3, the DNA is TGTGCCTGGAGTCCCGGAGGGCTCCGGGAAAAACTGTTTTTT.

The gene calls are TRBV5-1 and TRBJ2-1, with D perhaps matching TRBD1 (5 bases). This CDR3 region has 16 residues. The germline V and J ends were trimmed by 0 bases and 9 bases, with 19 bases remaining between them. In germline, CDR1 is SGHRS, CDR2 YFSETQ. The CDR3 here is CASSLGILAGPGEQFF. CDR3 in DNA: TGCGCCAGCAGCTTGGGTATCTTGGCAGGGCCGGGTGAGCAGTTCTTC.

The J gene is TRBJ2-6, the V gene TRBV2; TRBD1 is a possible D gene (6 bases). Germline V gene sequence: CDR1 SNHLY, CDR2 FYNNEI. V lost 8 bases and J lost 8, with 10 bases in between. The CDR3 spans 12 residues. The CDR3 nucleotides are TGTGCCAGCGGAAGGGGGACCAACGTCCTGACTTTC. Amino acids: CASGRGTNVLTF.

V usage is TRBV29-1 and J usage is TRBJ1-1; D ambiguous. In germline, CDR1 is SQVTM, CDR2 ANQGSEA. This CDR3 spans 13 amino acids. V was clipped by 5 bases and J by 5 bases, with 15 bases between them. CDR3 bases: TGCAGCGTTAGCGGTCGGCTAGGGACTGAAGCTTTCTTT. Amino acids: CSVSGRLGTEAFF. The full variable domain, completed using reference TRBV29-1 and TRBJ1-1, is SAVISQKPSRDICQRGTSLTIQCQVDSQVTMMFWYRQQPGQSLTLIATANQGSEATYESGFVIDKFPISRPNLTFSTLTVSNMSPEDSSIYLCSVSGRLGTEAFFGQGTRLTVV.

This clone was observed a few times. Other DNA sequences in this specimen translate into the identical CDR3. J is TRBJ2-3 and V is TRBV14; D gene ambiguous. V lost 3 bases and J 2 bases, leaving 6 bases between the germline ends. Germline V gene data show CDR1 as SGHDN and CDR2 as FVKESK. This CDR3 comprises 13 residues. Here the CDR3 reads CASSHLSTDTQYF. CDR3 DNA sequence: TGTGCCAGCAGCCACCTCTCCACAGATACGCAGTATTTT.

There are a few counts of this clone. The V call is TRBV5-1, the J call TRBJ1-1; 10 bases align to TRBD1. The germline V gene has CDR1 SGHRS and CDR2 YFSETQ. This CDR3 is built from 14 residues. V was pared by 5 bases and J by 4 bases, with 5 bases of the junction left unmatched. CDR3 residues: CASSPGQGGTEAFF. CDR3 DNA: TGCGCCAGCAGTCCTGGACAGGGGGGCACTGAAGCTTTCTTT.

Here the CDR3 DNA reads TGTGCCAGCAGTGGGAGGTCCCGAGATCAGCCCCAGCATTTT. It codes for CASSGRSRDQPQHF. V usage is TRBV2 and J usage is TRBJ1-5; D is undetermined. CDR1 SNHLY and CDR2 FYNNEI come from the germline V gene. Trimming left V 4 bases short and J 5 bases short, with 12 bases between. The CDR3 totals 14 residues.

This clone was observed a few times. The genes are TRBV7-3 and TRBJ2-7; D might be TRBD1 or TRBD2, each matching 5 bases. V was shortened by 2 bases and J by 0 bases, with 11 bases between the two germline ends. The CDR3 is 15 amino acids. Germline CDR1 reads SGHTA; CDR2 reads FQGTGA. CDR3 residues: CASSLSGGGSYEQYF. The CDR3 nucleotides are TGTGCCAGCAGCTTATCCGGTGGGGGCTCCTACGAGCAGTACTTC. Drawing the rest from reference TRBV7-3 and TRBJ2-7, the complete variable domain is GAGVSQTPSNKVTEKGKYVELRCDPISGHTALYWYRQSLGQGPEFLIYFQGTGAADDSGLPNDRFFAVRPEGSVSTLKIQRTERGDSAVYLCASSLSGGGSYEQYFGPGTRLTVT.

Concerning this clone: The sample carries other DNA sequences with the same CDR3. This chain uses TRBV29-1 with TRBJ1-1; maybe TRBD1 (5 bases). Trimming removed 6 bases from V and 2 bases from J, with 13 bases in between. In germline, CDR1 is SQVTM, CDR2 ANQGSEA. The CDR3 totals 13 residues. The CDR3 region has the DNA TGCAGCGTCCAGGGAAGACTCAACACTGAAGCTTTCTTT. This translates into CSVQGRLNTEAFF.

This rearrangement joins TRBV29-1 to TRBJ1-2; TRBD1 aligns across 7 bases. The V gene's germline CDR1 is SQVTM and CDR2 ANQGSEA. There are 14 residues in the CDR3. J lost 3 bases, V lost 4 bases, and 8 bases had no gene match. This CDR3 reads CSVGIQGSDYGYTF. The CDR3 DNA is TGCAGCGTTGGGATACAGGGGAGCGACTATGGCTACACCTTC.

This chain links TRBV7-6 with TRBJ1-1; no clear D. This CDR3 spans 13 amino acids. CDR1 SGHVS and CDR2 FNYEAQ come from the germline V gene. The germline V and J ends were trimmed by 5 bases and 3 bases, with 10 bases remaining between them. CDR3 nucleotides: TGTGCCAGCAGCGGCCGTCGGGACACTGAAGCTTTCTTT. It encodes CASSGRRDTEAFF.

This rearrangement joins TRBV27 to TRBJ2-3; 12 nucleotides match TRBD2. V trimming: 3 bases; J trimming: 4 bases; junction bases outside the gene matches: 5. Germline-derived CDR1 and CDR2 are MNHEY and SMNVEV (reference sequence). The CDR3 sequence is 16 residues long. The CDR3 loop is CASSFWTSGVADTQYF. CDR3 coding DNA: TGTGCCAGCAGTTTCTGGACTAGCGGGGTCGCAGATACGCAGTATTTT.

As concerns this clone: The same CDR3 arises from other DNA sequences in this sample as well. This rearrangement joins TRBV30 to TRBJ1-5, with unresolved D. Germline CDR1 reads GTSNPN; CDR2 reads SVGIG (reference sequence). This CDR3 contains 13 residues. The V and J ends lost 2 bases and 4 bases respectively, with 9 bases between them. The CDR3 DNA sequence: TGTGCCTGGAGTCCCTCGACTAATCAGCCCCAGCATTTT. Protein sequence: CAWSPSTNQPQHF. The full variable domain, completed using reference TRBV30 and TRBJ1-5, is SQTIHQWPATLVQPVGSPLSLECTVEGTSNPNLYWYRQAAGRGLQLLFYSVGIGQISSEVPQNLSASRPQDRQFILSSKKLLLSDSGFYLCAWSPSTNQPQHFGDGTRLSIL.